The TCR beta chain described here comes from a study of blood T cells in healthy people across ages. This clonotype was counted ten times or more. Antigen specificity is unknown. Each sample yielded at least 6.5 million isolated PBMCs. Through a sample-barcoded 5' primer and a J-beta primer mix, a second PCR was run for roughly 6 to 12 cycles. Carrying 12 random nucleotides, a template-switch adaptor labeled each individual cDNA molecule. TCRdb reanalysed the 5' RACE reads using MiXCR and keeps one entry per CDR3 protein. Of roughly 930,000 distinct CDR3 sequences in the sample, about 48% were seen once. Overall study findings and caveats: Unsorted PBMC material precluded a definitive naive versus antigen-experienced comparison.

V lost 4 bases and J lost 1, with 12 bases in between. The CDR3 runs 15 residues. The germline V gene has CDR1 KGHDR and CDR2 SFDVKD. The material sequenced was blood. This chain uses TRBV24-1 with TRBJ2-5; no clear D. This clonotype originated in a young man in good health. CDR3 coding DNA: TGTGCCACCAGTGACCCTACAGACTTCCAAGAGACCCAGTACTTC. It yields the protein CATSDPTDFQETQYF.